This entry is about one T cell receptor (beta chain). The clone's antigen remains unknown. Base qualities were left out, and no much larger clone turns up one base away. The cohort comprised 666 healthy bone marrow donors. At the time of sampling, all cohort members were nominally healthy, though unrecorded immune exposures were likely present. The donor was CMV seronegative and was included in the group of about 400 seronegative cohort members. Each donor provided a peripheral blood sample, and peripheral blood mononuclear cells were used for TCR beta sequencing. The Qiagen DNeasy Blood Extraction Kit was used to extract genomic DNA from the blood cell samples. The data stem from a study of cytomegalovirus exposure and HLA in healthy donors (dated by TCRdb to 2016 to 2017). At the level of the whole study: In an earlier analysis of under 750 of the donors, 250 to 350 Gb of sequence data and 120 million or so unique TCR beta sequences from 180 million or so T cells were reported. An early release that covered roughly 600 HLA-typed donors contained around 300 gigabases of sequencing data and about 84 million unique TCR sequences. Among the roughly 390 genotyped donors, approximately 77% belonged to the genetic ancestry cluster associated with self-reported Caucasian donors. The study aimed to test whether cataloging public T cell receptors could reveal signatures of past pathogen exposure. The study used immunosequencing to profile the T cell repertoires of some 600 subjects and linked those repertoires to cytomegalovirus serostatus. In addition to the first cohort of 666 subjects, a separate validation cohort of 120 different subjects was used. To predict cytomegalovirus infection status, the study combined high-throughput TCR immunosequencing, statistical association of individual TCRs with disease status, and machine learning. A later analysis re-examined previously published TCR beta repertoires from roughly 650 donors and added high-resolution HLA genotyping to investigate patterns of TCR occurrence. In the later analysis, no new phenotypic data were used to find candidate immune exposures; instead, reliance was placed on TCR beta sequences and their occurrence across donors. To decide whether each TCR beta V gene segment behaved as functional or pseudogenic, an earlier analysis of some 570 of the donors relied on high-throughput TCR beta sequencing. Donor age, sex, ethnicity and CMV serostatus were compiled alongside the repertoire data. A later genetic analysis took genome-wide SNP genotypes for about 55% of the 666 donors and used that subset as a discovery cohort. Every repertoire in the discovery cohort had been generated on one and the same sequencing platform. HLA typing included class I and class II loci at four-digit resolution. Typing coverage varied by locus: roughly 629-630 donors for A, B, C, DRB1 and DQB1; more than 500 for DQA1; over 600 for DPA1; approximately 490 for DPB1. Because of strong linkage in the cohort, roughly five DR-DQ haplotypes were treated as single units for association and clustering. Among some 400 genotyped donors of the cohort, an average of approximately 220,000 unique TCR beta nucleotide sequences was sequenced per donor, of which about 20% were non-productive. The paper's findings and limits, for the study overall: Because counts were too low, about 17 rarely observed V segments, including chromosome 9 orphons, were excluded from the earlier analysis of around 590 of the donors. In vitro tests confirmed that a few of the cytomegalovirus-associated TCR beta chains recognize cytomegalovirus antigens. Only TCR beta chains were sequenced in this cohort, and the absence of alpha or paired-chain data limited detectable features. It was suggested by the authors that the approach could potentially be generalized to other disease states and immunological phenotypes. The only immune exposure information available for the cohort was CMV serostatus. In a later analysis, HLA-associated TCR beta chains showed more clonal expansion and lower generation probabilities than non-associated chains that were equally common. In an earlier analysis of 587 of the donors, most TCR beta V segments appeared in productive rearrangements about 87% or about 30% of the time, broadly matching IMGT annotations. A later genetic analysis reported fewer N-insertions in productive TCRs among donors in an Asian-associated ancestry cluster than the approximately 700-donor mean. Strong co-occurrence of HLA alleles, especially DR and DQ, made assigning TCR associations to individual alleles difficult. Because the 87-base-pair reads could not distinguish some IMGT-functional V segments, including TRBV6-2 and TRBV6-3, those segments were excluded. A further reported finding was that TCR beta sequences accurately predicted the HLA-A and HLA-B alleles for most subjects in the first cohort. Sequencing depth was assumed to be roughly uniform across donors in the presence/absence analyses, though that assumption may not hold. Several of the top co-occurrence clusters appeared to be linked to parvovirus B19, influenza, CMV and Epstein-Barr virus, according to a later analysis. Because HLA typing was unavailable for some donors at each locus, only the typed subset was used in association tests. The study gave a list of 150 to 200 TCR beta chains associated with cytomegalovirus. At a false discovery rate of 0.05, a later analysis linked approximately 18,000 TCR beta sequences to specific HLA alleles. The sequencing pipeline was judged likely to have produced a cluster of highly shared sequence variants as a technical artifact. An association between a missense DCLRE1C variant and V-gene and J-gene trimming of TCR beta chains was found in a later genetic analysis and replicated in an independent cohort. The classifier was reported to diagnose cytomegalovirus status with high specificity and sensitivity in both the original cohort and the validation cohort. While some public TCRs were present in many individuals, most TCR sequences turned up only very rarely across donors. Most CMV-associated TCR beta chains appeared to be HLA-restricted in a later analysis, and the HLA associations seemed to be driven largely by CMV exposure. A later analysis found that TCR association rates varied across HLA loci, with DRB1 alleles showing the most associated TCRs and HLA-C alleles the fewest. Linkage disequilibrium might explain the correlated functional status among segregating V segments, but an unknown experimental factor could not be ruled out.

The library was made by the immunoSEQ multiplex PCR assay. For the multiplex PCR, a mixture combining 60 forward primers for TCR Vbeta segments and 13 reverse primers for TCR Jbeta segments was used. The CDR3 region of rearranged TCR beta genes was amplified from genomic DNA with a multiplex PCR assay. The amplified TCR beta libraries were sequenced on the Illumina HiSeq System as 87-base-pair reads. The original pipeline was this. A later analysis tallied roughly 78 million unique TCR beta chains across the 660 or so repertoires, and about 12 million of those chains were shared by two or more donors. To remove PCR and sequencing errors, raw reads were error-corrected and collapsed into unique sequences using a nearest-neighbor algorithm that merged closely related sequences. CDR3 sequences were aligned to IMGT reference sequences to assign V, D and J gene segments. For a sequence to be retained, a match of at least six nucleotides to both a V gene segment and a J gene segment was required. A rearrangement was called productive if the CDR3 had no stop codons and remained in frame with V and J, and every other rearrangement was called non-productive. Following IMGT convention, CDR3 was defined as the stretch from the second conserved V-encoded cysteine up to the conserved J-encoded phenylalanine. In an earlier analysis of 550 to 650 of the donors, sequences lacking an unambiguous match to a single V gene segment were excluded. An earlier analysis of about 600 of the donors called V segments functional above 56.7% productive rearrangements and segregating when the between-donor standard deviation exceeded 5%. A statistical classification framework was built to diagnose cytomegalovirus status from the catalog of TCR beta chain sequences. In a later analysis, TCR nucleotide sequences were compared against IMGT/GENE-DB human TR gene sequences so that V and J genes could be assigned. Using the TCRdist pipeline, a later analysis assigned CDR3 sequences along with most-parsimonious VDJ recombination scenarios. In a later analysis, each TCR beta chain was defined by its CDR3 amino acid sequence together with its V-gene family, and reads lacking a unique V-gene family were excluded. In a later analysis, 500 to 700 highly shared, low-generation-probability nucleotide sequences were removed to address suspected cross-contamination and a sequencing artifact. In a later analysis, a clonal expansion index for each public chain was calculated from normalized within-repertoire ranks of inferred template counts. Generation probabilities in a later analysis came from a VDJ recombination model fitted to out-of-frame rearrangements, and those results were checked against IGoR. In a later analysis, TCR-TCR, TCR-HLA and TCR-CMV co-occurrence was scored with hypergeometric tests, and a repertoire-size bias correction was applied to TCR pairs. To estimate false discovery rates, a later analysis permuted the HLA or CMV assignments 20 times. In a later analysis, co-occurring TCRs were grouped using DBSCAN, with TCRdist sequence similarity added in when clustering inside HLA-allele-positive subsets. Repertoires with fewer than 30,000 or more than 120,000 public chains, plus five repertoires with anomalous nucleotide sharing, were excluded from co-occurrence clustering. TCRdb took this table from immuneACCESS and kept in-frame rearrangements with V and J called. Such tables lack part of the clones; where checked against another copy, unresolved V genes explain under half of the gap, and the rest is unexplained. V, J and clone size were drawn from that table, and D and trimming were deduced from the DNA. Present in this sample are 98,000 or so clones, roughly 76% of which were seen just once. The top ten hold about 2% of the sample.

The CDR3 numbers 17 residues from cysteine through phenylalanine. The DNA shown is the 51-base CDR3, in frame from base 1. The germline V gene (reference sequence) sets CDR1 to LNHNV and CDR2 to YYDKDF. The junction shows trimming of 0 bases on V and 4 bases on J, plus 18 bases between the germline ends. The receptor was derived from a man aged 35 to 55 in good health and CMV-seronegative. The specimen was PBMCs. The chain links TRBV15 with TRBJ1-2; the D region possibly corresponds to TRBD1 (6 bases align). The sequenced DNA: TGTGCCACCAGCAGAGATCGCGCGGCGGGGGCGGGCTATGGCTACACCTTC. It encodes CATSRDRAAGAGYGYTF. The variable domain in full, with residues beyond the CDR3 obtained from the reference TRBV15 and TRBJ1-2 genes, is DAMVIQNPRYQVTQFGKPVTLSCSQTLNHNVMYWYQQKSSQAPKLLFHYYDKDFNNEADTPDNFQSRRPNTSFCFLDIRSPGLGDTAMYLCATSRDRAAGAGYGYTFGSGTRLTVV.